This T cell receptor (beta chain) was identified during a study of T cell responses to AZD1222 COVID-19 vaccine. Turning to the study itself: The study pooled second doses at about 4 or about 12 weeks.

Sequencing used immunoSEQ multiplex PCR; TCRdb keeps in-frame clones, though not all of them. This sample has some 85,000 clones, with around 90% found just once. Notes on this clone: Its antigen remains unidentified.

The CDR3 covers 15 residues. Germline V gene data show CDR1 as SGHVS and CDR2 as FNYEAQ. V shed 3 bases, J shed 6 bases, and the junction held 2 bases outside the gene matches. Notes on the study in general: The peak T cell response came first, and repertoires were sampled only after it. The donor group comprised mostly white British people and more females; the analysis possibly underestimated clonal diversity.

The rearrangement joins TRBV7-6 to TRBJ2-2, with TRBD1 matching 12 bases. The sample consisted of peripheral blood, taken on day 0 of AZD1222 vaccination. This clonotype originated in an adult in good health. Written as DNA, the CDR3 is TGTGCCAGCAGCTTGGGACAGGGGGCTGCCGGGGAGCTGTTTTTT. This sequence encodes CASSLGQGAAGELFF. The full variable domain, rest sourced from reference TRBV7-6 and TRBJ2-2, is GAGVSQSPRYKVTKRGQDVALRCDPISGHVSLYWYRQALGQGPEFLTYFNYEAQQDKSGLPNDRFSAERPEGSISTLTIQRTEQRDSAMYRCASSLGQGAAGELFFGEGSRLTVL.